This T cell receptor beta chain was identified during a study of blood T cell repertoires in COVID-19. Repertoires were generated with immunoSEQ multiplex PCR, while TCRdb's copy carries only in-frame clones and drops some. The sample comprises approximately 250,000 clones, approximately 82% of which are singletons, and roughly 1.4% rests with the top ten. The CDR3 length is 15 residues. V lost 6 bases, J lost 2 bases, and 8 bases stayed unmatched. In germline, CDR1 is SNHLY, CDR2 FYNNEI. The V gene is TRBV2, the J gene TRBJ2-5; the match to TRBD1 covers 8 bases. The material sequenced was peripheral blood. The sequence was obtained from a woman aged 40 to 50 who had recovered from COVID-19. The CDR3 is CASSAGTGEQETQYF. CDR3 nucleotides: TGTGCCAGCAGCGCCGGGACAGGAGAACAAGAGACCCAGTACTTC.